This TCR beta chain appears in the sequencing data of a study of early T cells in non-severe SARS-CoV-2 infection. About the research overall: Whole-blood bulk RNA, unsorted, was sequenced, and chains were unpaired.

The CDR3 length is 17 residues. Germline V CDR1 and CDR2: SGHRS, YFSETQ. V trimming: 0 bases; J trimming: 0 bases; junction bases outside the gene matches: 5. The study, taken as a whole, reports: Anti-spike CD8 responses were favored by VDJdb matching, which missed private and CD4 specificities.

Remarks on this clonotype: Its antigen is not known.

Researchers attached unique molecular identifiers to individual cDNA molecules. TCRdb reprocessed the 5' RACE reads via MiXCR and lists one record per CDR3 protein. The sample yields 65,000 to 90,000 distinct CDR3 sequences, about 12% seen once. The rearrangement links TRBV5-1 to TRBJ1-4; 7 nucleotides match TRBD1. Sequencing was carried out using whole blood. This clonotype was obtained from an adult who was a healthcare worker with PCR-confirmed SARS-CoV-2 infection or an uninfected control (not recorded which). The CDR3: CASSLGTGLATNEKLFF. In DNA, the CDR3 is TGCGCCAGCAGCTTGGGGACAGGACTTGCAACTAATGAAAAACTGTTTTTT.